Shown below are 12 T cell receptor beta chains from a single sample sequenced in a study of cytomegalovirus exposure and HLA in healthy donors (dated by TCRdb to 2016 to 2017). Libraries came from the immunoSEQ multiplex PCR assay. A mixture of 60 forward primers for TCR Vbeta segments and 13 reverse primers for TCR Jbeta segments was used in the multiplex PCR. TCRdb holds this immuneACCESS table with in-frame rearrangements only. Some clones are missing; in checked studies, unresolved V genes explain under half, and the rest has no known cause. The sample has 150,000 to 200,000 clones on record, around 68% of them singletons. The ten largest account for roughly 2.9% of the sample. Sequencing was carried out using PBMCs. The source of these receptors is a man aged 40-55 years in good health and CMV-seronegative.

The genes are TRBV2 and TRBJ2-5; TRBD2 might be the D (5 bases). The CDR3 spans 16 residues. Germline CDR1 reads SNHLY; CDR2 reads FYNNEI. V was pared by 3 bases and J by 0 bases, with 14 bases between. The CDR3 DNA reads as TGTGCCAGCAGTGAGCCCCGGGAAGGGAACCAAGAGACCCAGTACTTC. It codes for CASSEPREGNQETQYF.

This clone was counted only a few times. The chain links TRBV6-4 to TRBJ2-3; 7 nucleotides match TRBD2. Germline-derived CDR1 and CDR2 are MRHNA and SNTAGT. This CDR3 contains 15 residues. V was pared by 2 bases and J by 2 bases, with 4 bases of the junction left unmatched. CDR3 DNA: TGTGCCAGCAGTGACGTGGGAGGGCTCACAGATACGCAGTATTTT. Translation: CASSDVGGLTDTQYF.

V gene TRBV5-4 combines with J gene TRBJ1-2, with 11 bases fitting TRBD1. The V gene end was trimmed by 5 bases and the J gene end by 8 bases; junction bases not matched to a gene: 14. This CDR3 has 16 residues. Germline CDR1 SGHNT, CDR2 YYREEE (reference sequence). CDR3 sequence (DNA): TGTGCCAGCAGACCTTCTTCCGGGACAGGGGGTAGGGGCTACACCTTC. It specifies CASRPSSGTGGRGYTF.

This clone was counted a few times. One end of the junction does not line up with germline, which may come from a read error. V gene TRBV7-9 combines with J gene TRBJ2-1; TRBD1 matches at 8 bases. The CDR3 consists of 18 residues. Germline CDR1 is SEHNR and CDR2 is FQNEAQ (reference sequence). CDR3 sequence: CSSSTPWVRQGIDNEQFF. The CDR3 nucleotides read TGTTCCAGCAGCACCCCATGGGTTAGACAGGGGATCGACAATGAGCAGTTCTTC.

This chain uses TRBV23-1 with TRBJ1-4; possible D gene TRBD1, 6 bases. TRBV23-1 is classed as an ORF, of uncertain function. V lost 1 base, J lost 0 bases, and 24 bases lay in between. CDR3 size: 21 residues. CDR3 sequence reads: CASSQYKYKPQGKATNEKLFF. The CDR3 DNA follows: TGCGCCAGCAGTCAATACAAATATAAACCGCAGGGGAAGGCAACTAATGAAAAACTGTTTTTT.

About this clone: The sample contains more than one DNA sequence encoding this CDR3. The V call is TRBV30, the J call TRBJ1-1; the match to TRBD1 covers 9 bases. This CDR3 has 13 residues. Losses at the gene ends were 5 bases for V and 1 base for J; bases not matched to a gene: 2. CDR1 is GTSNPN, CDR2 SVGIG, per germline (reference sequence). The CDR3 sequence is CAWATGGNTEAFF. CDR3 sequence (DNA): TGTGCCTGGGCGACAGGGGGGAACACTGAAGCTTTCTTT.

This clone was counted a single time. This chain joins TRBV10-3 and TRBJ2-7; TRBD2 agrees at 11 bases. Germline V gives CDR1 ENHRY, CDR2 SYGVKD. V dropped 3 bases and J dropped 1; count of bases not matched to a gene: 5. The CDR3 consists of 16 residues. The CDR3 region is CAISETSGSRSYEQYF. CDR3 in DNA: TGTGCCATCAGTGAAACTAGCGGGAGCCGATCCTACGAGCAGTACTTC.

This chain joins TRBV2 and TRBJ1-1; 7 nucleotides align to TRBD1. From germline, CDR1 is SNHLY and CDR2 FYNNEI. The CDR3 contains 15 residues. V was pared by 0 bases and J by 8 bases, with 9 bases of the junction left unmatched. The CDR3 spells CASSEATTGYLEAFF. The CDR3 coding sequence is TGTGCCAGCAGTGAAGCTACGACAGGGTACCTCGAAGCTTTCTTT.

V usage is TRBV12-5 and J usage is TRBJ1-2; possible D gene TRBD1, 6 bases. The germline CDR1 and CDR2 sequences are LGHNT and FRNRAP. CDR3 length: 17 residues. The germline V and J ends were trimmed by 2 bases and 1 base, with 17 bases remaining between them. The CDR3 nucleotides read TGTGCTAGTGGTTTGCTGGCAGGGGCGAAGCATAACTATGGCTACACCTTC. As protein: CASGLLAGAKHNYGYTF.

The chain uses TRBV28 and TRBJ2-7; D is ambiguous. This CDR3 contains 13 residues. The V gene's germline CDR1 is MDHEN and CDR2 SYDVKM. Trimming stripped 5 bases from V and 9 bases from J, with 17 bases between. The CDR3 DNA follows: TGTGCCAGCAGTCCCCCCGGCCGATCGGGGCAGTACTTC. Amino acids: CASSPPGRSGQYF.

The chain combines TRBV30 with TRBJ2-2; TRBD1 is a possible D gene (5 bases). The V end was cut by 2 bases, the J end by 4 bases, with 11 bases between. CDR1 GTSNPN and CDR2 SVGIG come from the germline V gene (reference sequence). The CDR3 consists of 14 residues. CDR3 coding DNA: TGTGCCTGGAGTAAAGGGGTGGGCACCGGGGAGCTGTTTTTT. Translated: CAWSKGVGTGELFF. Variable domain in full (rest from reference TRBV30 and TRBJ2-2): SQTIHQWPATLVQPVGSPLSLECTVEGTSNPNLYWYRQAAGRGLQLLFYSVGIGQISSEVPQNLSASRPQDRQFILSSKKLLLSDSGFYLCAWSKGVGTGELFFGEGSRLTVL.

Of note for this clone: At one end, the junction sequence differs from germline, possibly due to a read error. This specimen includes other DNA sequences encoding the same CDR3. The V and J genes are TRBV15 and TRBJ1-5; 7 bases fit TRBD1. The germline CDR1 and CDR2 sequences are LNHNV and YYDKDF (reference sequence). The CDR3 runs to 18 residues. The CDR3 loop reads CATSLREGGRRSNQPQHF. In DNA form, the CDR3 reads TGTGCCACCAGCCTGAGGGAAGGGGGCCGGCGTAGCAACCAGCCCCAGCATTTT.